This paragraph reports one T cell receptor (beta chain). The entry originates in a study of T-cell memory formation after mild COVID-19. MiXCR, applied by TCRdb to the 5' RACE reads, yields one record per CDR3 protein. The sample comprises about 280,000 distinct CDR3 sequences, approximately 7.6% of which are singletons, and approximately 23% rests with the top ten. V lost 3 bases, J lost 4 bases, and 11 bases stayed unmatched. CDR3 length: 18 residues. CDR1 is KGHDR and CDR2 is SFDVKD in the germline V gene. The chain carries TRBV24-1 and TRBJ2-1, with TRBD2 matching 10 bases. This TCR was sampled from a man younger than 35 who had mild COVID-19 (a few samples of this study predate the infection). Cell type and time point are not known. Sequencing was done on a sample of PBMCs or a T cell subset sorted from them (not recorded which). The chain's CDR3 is CATSDPGLAGGFYNEQFF. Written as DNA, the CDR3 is TGTGCCACCAGTGATCCTGGGTTAGCGGGGGGCTTTTACAATGAGCAGTTCTTC.